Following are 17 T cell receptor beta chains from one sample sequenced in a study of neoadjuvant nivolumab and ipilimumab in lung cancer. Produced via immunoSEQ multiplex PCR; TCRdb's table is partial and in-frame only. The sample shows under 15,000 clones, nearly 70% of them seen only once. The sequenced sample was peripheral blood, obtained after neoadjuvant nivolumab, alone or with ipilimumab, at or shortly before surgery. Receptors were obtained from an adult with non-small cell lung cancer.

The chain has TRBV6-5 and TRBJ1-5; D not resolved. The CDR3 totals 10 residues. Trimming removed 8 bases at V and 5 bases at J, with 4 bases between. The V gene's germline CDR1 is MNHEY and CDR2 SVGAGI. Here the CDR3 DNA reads TGTGCCAGCGGCCATCAGCCCCAGCATTTT. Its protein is CASGHQPQHF.

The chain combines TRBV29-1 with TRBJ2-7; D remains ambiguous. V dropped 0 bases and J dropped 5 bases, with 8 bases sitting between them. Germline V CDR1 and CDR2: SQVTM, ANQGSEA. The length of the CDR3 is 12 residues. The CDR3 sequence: CSVEDLPDEQYF. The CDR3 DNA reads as TGCAGCGTTGAAGATCTGCCGGACGAGCAGTACTTC.

CDR3 sequence (DNA): TGCGCCAGCAGCTCCGGGACGCTCTCCTACGAGCAGTACTTC. It encodes CASSSGTLSYEQYF. This chain links TRBV5-1 with TRBJ2-7; D assignment may be TRBD1 or TRBD2 (5 bases each). CDR1 is SGHRS, CDR2 YFSETQ, per germline. V lost 3 bases and J lost 0, with 10 bases in between. The CDR3 extends over 14 amino acids. The full variable domain, in which reference TRBV5-1 and TRBJ2-7 provide the parts outside the CDR3, is KAGVTQTPRYLIKTRGQQVTLSCSPISGHRSVSWYQQTPGQGLQFLFEYFSETQRNKGNFPGRFSGRQFSNSRSEMNVSTLELGDSALYLCASSSGTLSYEQYFGPGTRLTVT.

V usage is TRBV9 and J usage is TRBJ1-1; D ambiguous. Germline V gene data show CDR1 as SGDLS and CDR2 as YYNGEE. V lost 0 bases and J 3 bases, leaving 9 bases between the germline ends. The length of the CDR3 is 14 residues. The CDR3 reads CASSVAAGHTEAFF. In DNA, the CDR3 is TGTGCCAGCAGCGTAGCGGCAGGCCACACTGAAGCTTTCTTT.

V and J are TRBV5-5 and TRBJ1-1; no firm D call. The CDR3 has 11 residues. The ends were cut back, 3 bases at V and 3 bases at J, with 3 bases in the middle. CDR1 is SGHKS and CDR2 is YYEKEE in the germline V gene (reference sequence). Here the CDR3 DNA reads TGTGCCAGCAGCTCCTACACTGAAGCTTTCTTT. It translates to CASSSYTEAFF.

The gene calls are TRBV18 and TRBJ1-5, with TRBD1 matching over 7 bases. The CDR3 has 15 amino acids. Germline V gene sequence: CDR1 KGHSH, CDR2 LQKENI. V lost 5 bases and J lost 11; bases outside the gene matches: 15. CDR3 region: CASSSGTVDPGAQHF. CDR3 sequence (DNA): TGTGCCAGCTCATCCGGGACAGTCGATCCGGGGGCCCAGCATTTT.

This chain's CDR3 is CASSLEGGSDEQFF. Written as DNA, the CDR3 is TGCGCCAGCAGCTTGGAGGGGGGGAGCGATGAGCAGTTCTTC. The chain employs TRBV5-1 and TRBJ2-1, with D possibly matching TRBD2 (7 bases). Trimming took 0 bases from V and 8 from J, leaving 12 bases between them. Germline loops: CDR1 SGHRS, CDR2 YFSETQ. The CDR3 has 14 residues.

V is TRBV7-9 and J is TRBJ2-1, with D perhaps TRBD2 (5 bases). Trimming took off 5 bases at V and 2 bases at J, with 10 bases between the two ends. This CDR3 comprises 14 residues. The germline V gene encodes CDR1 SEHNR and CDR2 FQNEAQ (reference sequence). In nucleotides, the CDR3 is TGTGCCAGCAGCCCTCCCGGGGCCTACAATGAGCAGTTCTTC. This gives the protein CASSPPGAYNEQFF.

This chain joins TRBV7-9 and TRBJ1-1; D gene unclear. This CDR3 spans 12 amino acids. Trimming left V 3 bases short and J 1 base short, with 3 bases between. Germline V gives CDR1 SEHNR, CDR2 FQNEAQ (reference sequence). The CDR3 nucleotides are TGTGCCAGCAGCTTCCAGAACACTGAAGCTTTCTTT. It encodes CASSFQNTEAFF.

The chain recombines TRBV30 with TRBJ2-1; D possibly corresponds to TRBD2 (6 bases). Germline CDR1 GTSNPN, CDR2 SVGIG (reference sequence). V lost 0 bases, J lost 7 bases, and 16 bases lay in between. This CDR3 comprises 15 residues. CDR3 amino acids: CAWSVWGELKNEQFF. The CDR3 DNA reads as TGTGCCTGGAGTGTATGGGGGGAGCTGAAAAATGAGCAGTTCTTC.

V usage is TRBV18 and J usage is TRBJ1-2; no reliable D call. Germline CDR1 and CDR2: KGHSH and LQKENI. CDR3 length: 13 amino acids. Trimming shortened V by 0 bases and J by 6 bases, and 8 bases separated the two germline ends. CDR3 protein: CASSPPGSDGYTF. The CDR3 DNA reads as TGTGCCAGCTCACCACCCGGGTCCGATGGCTACACCTTC.

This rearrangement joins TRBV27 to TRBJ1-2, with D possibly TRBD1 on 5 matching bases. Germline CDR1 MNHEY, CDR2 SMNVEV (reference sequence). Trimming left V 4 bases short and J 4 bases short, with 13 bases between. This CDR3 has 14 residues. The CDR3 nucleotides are TGTGCCAGCAGTTCGGGGGGTGGGGGCTATGGCTACACCTTC. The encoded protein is CASSSGGGGYGYTF.

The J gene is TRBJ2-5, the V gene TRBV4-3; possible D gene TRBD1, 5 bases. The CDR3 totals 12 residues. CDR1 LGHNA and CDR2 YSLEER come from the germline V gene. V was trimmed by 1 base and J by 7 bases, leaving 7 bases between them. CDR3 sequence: CASSQGGGTQYF. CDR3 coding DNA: TGCGCCAGCAGCCAAGGGGGCGGGACCCAGTACTTC.

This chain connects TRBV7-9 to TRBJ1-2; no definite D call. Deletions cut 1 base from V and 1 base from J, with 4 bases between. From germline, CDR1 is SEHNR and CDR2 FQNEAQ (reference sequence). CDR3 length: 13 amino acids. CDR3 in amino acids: CASSLGDNYGYTF. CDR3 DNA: TGTGCCAGCAGCTTAGGGGATAACTATGGCTACACCTTC.

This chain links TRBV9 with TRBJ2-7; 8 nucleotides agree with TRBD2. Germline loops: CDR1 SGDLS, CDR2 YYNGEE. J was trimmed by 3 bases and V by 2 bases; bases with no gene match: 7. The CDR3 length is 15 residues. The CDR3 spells CASSVGAGGLYEQYF. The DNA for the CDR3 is TGTGCCAGCAGCGTGGGGGCGGGAGGCCTCTACGAGCAGTACTTC.

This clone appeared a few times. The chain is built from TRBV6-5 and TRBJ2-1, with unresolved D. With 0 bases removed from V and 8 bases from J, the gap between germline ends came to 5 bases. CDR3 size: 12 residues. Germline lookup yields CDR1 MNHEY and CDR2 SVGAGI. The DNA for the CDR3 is TGTGCCAGCAGTTACTCGAGCGATGAGCAGTTCTTC. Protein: CASSYSSDEQFF.

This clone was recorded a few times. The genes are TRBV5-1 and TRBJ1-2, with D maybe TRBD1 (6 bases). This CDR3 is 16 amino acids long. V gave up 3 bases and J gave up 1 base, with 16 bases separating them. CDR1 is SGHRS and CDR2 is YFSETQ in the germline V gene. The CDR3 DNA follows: TGCGCCAGCAGCTCCGGAGGGAACAGGGTTAACTATGGCTACACCTTC. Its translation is CASSSGGNRVNYGYTF. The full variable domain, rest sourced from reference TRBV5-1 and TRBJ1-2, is KAGVTQTPRYLIKTRGQQVTLSCSPISGHRSVSWYQQTPGQGLQFLFEYFSETQRNKGNFPGRFSGRQFSNSRSEMNVSTLELGDSALYLCASSSGGNRVNYGYTFGSGTRLTVV.